This TCR beta chain was recovered during a study of blood T cell repertoires in COVID-19. The overall study: COVID-19 samples collected from the United States, Italy and Spain covered acute and convalescent phases. From T cells, B-cell-depleted T cells, or PBMCs came the material, which was cDNA or gDNA.

This clone came up a few times. Repertoires were generated with immunoSEQ multiplex PCR, while TCRdb's copy carries only in-frame clones and drops some. Of about 130,000 clones in the sample, around 87% were seen once. V gave up 4 bases and J gave up 11 bases; unmatched junction bases: 11. In germline, CDR1 is WSHSY, CDR2 SAAADI. The CDR3 spans 16 residues. V and J are TRBV10-2 and TRBJ1-6; 10 nucleotides align to TRBD1. Sequencing was carried out using peripheral blood. This clonotype originated in a woman aged 55 to 70 with acute or convalescent COVID-19. The CDR3 loop reads CASSGDRGGRQAPLHF. The CDR3 DNA is TGCGCCAGCAGTGGGGACAGGGGAGGTCGTCAGGCACCCCTCCACTTT.